The 22 T cell receptor beta chains reported below all come from one sample, sequenced in a study of blood T cell repertoires in COVID-19. Some clones are missing from TCRdb's copy, which holds only in-frame ones; the method was immunoSEQ multiplex PCR. This table has under 200,000 clones, 86% appearing once. The source material was PBMCs or T cells enriched from blood (not recorded which). The source is a woman aged 40 to 49 in a cohort exposed to, infected with or recovered from COVID-19 (not recorded which).

The CDR3 region is CASSVMDRGLYNEQFF. The CDR3 region has the DNA TGTGCCAGCAGCGTAATGGACAGGGGACTCTACAATGAGCAGTTCTTC. This chain links TRBV9 with TRBJ2-1, with TRBD1 matching over 9 bases. Losses at the gene ends were 1 base for V and 3 bases for J; bases not matched to a gene: 5. CDR1 is SGDLS and CDR2 is YYNGEE in the germline V gene. The CDR3 contains 16 residues.

The chain recombines TRBV7-9 with TRBJ2-1; D is uncertain. With 6 bases removed from V and 7 bases from J, the gap between germline ends came to 7 bases. CDR1 is SEHNR, CDR2 FQNEAQ, per germline (reference sequence). This CDR3 comprises 11 residues. Written as DNA, the CDR3 is TGTGCCAGCAGACCACAAAATGAGCAGTTCTTC. It codes for CASRPQNEQFF.

This chain joins TRBV2 and TRBJ1-2, with D hard to call. This CDR3 spans 14 amino acids. Germline V gene lookup returns CDR1 SNHLY and CDR2 FYNNEI. V lost 3 bases, J lost 5 bases, and 13 bases lay in between. DNA for the CDR3: TGTGCCAGCAGTGATTGGGAGGGAGCTTATGGCTACACCTTC. Its translation: CASSDWEGAYGYTF. Drawing the rest from reference TRBV2 and TRBJ1-2, the complete variable domain is EPEVTQTPSHQVTQMGQEVILRCVPISNHLYFYWYRQILGQKVEFLVSFYNNEISEKSEIFDDQFSVERPDGSNFTLKIRSTKLEDSAMYFCASSDWEGAYGYTFGSGTRLTVV.

This chain links TRBV29-1 with TRBJ1-1; 9 positions match TRBD1. V shed 7 bases and J 3 bases; nucleotides not matched to a gene: 6. Germline V CDR1 and CDR2: SQVTM, ANQGSEA. The CDR3 runs to 13 residues. The CDR3 DNA reads TGCAGCGGTCAGACAGGGGGGGACACTGAAGCTTTCTTT. Protein product: CSGQTGGDTEAFF.

This clone came up once. The chain employs TRBV7-9 and TRBJ2-1; D is unclear. V was pared by 8 bases and J by 8 bases, with 13 bases between. Looked up from germline, CDR1 is SEHNR and CDR2 is FQNEAQ (reference sequence). This CDR3 comprises 12 residues. In DNA form, the CDR3 reads TGTGCCAGCCAGCGCGGAAGCTATGAGCAGTTCTTC. Amino acids: CASQRGSYEQFF.

The chain carries TRBV5-1 and TRBJ2-7, with 7 bases aligning to TRBD2. This CDR3 spans 13 amino acids. The J segment lost 11 bases and the V segment lost 0 bases, leaving 8 bases of the junction unmatched. Germline assignment: CDR1 SGHRS and CDR2 YFSETQ. CDR3 bases: TGCGCCAGCAGCTTGGTCGGCGGGGGTGAAGAGTACTTC. Its translation: CASSLVGGGEEYF. Full variable domain (outside the CDR3, taken from reference TRBV5-1 and TRBJ2-7): KAGVTQTPRYLIKTRGQQVTLSCSPISGHRSVSWYQQTPGQGLQFLFEYFSETQRNKGNFPGRFSGRQFSNSRSEMNVSTLELGDSALYLCASSLVGGGEEYFGPGTRLTVT.

The V call is TRBV19, the J call TRBJ1-3; D is unresolved. Germline values: CDR1 LNHDA, CDR2 SQIVND (reference sequence). There are 14 residues in the CDR3. Deletions cut 6 bases from V and 4 bases from J, with 13 bases between. CDR3 loop: CASSSSGSGNTIYF. DNA of the CDR3: TGTGCCAGTAGCTCTTCGGGGTCCGGAAACACCATATATTTT.

J is TRBJ2-7 and V is TRBV11-3, with a possible D match to TRBD1 (5 bases). V was shortened by 2 bases and J by 2 bases, with 13 bases between the two germline ends. The CDR3 covers 15 residues. Germline assignment: CDR1 SGHNT and CDR2 YENEEA. DNA of the CDR3: TGTGCCAGCAGCTTATTCCAGGGTGAACCCTACGAGCAGTACTTC. It translates to CASSLFQGEPYEQYF.

This sequence joins TRBV28 and TRBJ1-1, with 9 bases matching TRBD1. CDR1 MDHEN and CDR2 SYDVKM come from the germline V gene. The ends lost 3 bases at V and 1 base at J; junction bases unmatched: 3. The CDR3 totals 15 residues. The DNA of the CDR3 is TGTGCCAGCAGTTTGGGACAGGGACCGAACACTGAAGCTTTCTTT. It codes for CASSLGQGPNTEAFF.

The rearrangement links TRBV13 to TRBJ2-2; 9 bases fit TRBD1. CDR3 length: 15 residues. The ends lost 0 bases at V and 10 bases at J; junction bases unmatched: 6. Germline V gene lookup returns CDR1 PRHDT and CDR2 FYEKMQ (reference sequence). The CDR3 DNA follows: TGTGCCAGCAGCTTAGGGGGGACAGGGAATAAGGAGCTGTTTTTT. The encoded protein is CASSLGGTGNKELFF.

The chain is built from TRBV5-1 and TRBJ1-6, with D tentatively TRBD1 (6 bases). CDR3 size: 15 residues. The V and J ends lost 6 bases and 6 bases respectively, with 16 bases between them. Germline loops: CDR1 SGHRS, CDR2 YFSETQ. CDR3 in DNA: TGCGCCAGCAAGCCGACAGGCCAACCTAATTCACCCCTCCACTTT. Its protein product is CASKPTGQPNSPLHF. Using reference TRBV5-1 and TRBJ1-6 for the parts outside the CDR3, the full variable domain is KAGVTQTPRYLIKTRGQQVTLSCSPISGHRSVSWYQQTPGQGLQFLFEYFSETQRNKGNFPGRFSGRQFSNSRSEMNVSTLELGDSALYLCASKPTGQPNSPLHFGNGTRLTVT.

The rearrangement joins TRBV7-9 to TRBJ1-1, with 7 bases aligning to TRBD1. There are 14 residues in the CDR3. Trimming cost V 5 bases and J 1 base; bases outside gene matches: 4. Germline lookup yields CDR1 SEHNR and CDR2 FQNEAQ (reference sequence). CDR3 region: CASSKGQRNTEAFF. The CDR3, as DNA: TGTGCCAGCAGCAAGGGACAGCGGAACACTGAAGCTTTCTTT.

J is TRBJ1-2 and V is TRBV25-1; 7 bases map to TRBD1. With 4 bases clipped from V and 8 bases from J, the junction kept 7 bases outside the gene matches. Germline CDR1 is MGHDK and CDR2 is SYGVNS. The CDR3 contains 13 residues. CDR3 DNA sequence: TGTGCCAGCAGTGTCACAACAGGGGAAGGCTACACCTTC. Amino acids: CASSVTTGEGYTF.

The chain is built from TRBV14 and TRBJ2-1; tentative D call: TRBD2 (6 bases). Trimming removed 5 bases from V and 8 bases from J, with 22 bases in between. The CDR3 extends over 16 amino acids. Germline V gene lookup returns CDR1 SGHDN and CDR2 FVKESK. CDR3 DNA sequence: TGTGCCAGCAGCGTTCCGGGACGGGGGACGAGGGATGAGCAGTTCTTC. It translates to CASSVPGRGTRDEQFF. Combining the CDR3 with reference TRBV14 and TRBJ2-1 gives the whole variable domain EAGVTQFPSHSVIEKGQTVTLRCDPISGHDNLYWYRRVMGKEIKFLLHFVKESKQDESGMPNNRFLAERTGGTYSTLKVQPAELEDSGVYFCASSVPGRGTRDEQFFGPGTRLTVL.

This chain uses TRBV7-9 with TRBJ2-3; 9 bases are a match to TRBD1. The germline gives CDR1 SEHNR, CDR2 FQNEAQ (reference sequence). The V segment lost 5 bases and the J segment 3 bases; nucleotides outside the gene matches: 9. The CDR3 extends over 16 amino acids. CDR3: CASSPRTGGGTDTQYF. The CDR3 DNA reads as TGTGCCAGCAGCCCGCGTACAGGGGGCGGGACAGATACGCAGTATTTT.

This clone was seen once. The CDR3 DNA follows: TGCGCCAGCAGCCAAGGCGACAGGGTGCGGGGCTACACCTTC. Its translation: CASSQGDRVRGYTF. V gene TRBV4-1 combines with J gene TRBJ1-2, with 7 bases matching TRBD1. Per germline, CDR1 MGHRA and CDR2 YSYEKL. With 1 base clipped from V and 8 bases from J, the junction kept 7 bases outside the gene matches. This CDR3 region has 14 residues.

This rearrangement joins TRBV3-1 (or the pseudogene TRBV3-2) to TRBJ2-1; 7 nucleotides line up with TRBD1. The CDR3 has 15 amino acids. The V segment lost 2 bases and the J segment 6 bases; nucleotides outside the gene matches: 7. The V gene's germline CDR1 is LGHDT and CDR2 YNNKEL (reference sequence). The CDR3 loop is CASSQRRDSSNEQFF. The CDR3 DNA is TGTGCCAGCAGCCAACGTAGGGACAGTTCCAATGAGCAGTTCTTC.

The CDR3 region has the DNA TGCAGCGTTCGTATCACAGGAGGGGGGGATTCACCCCTCCACTTT. Its translation: CSVRITGGGDSPLHF. This chain connects TRBV29-1 to TRBJ1-6; D perhaps matches TRBD1 (6 bases). The CDR3 is 15 residues long. V was pared by 5 bases and J by 8 bases, with 19 bases between. The germline V gene has CDR1 SQVTM and CDR2 ANQGSEA.

This sequence joins TRBV5-1 and TRBJ2-7, with TRBD1 as a possible D gene (6 bases). The germline V gene encodes CDR1 SGHRS and CDR2 YFSETQ. The CDR3 contains 15 residues. V was cut by 2 bases and J by 0 bases, with 12 bases left in between. CDR3 sequence reads: CASSFSGTSSYEQYF. The CDR3 DNA is TGCGCCAGCAGCTTCTCAGGGACAAGCTCCTACGAGCAGTACTTC.

The chain has TRBV7-2 and TRBJ2-3; D not resolved. The V gene's germline CDR1 is SGHTA and CDR2 FQGNSA. V dropped 0 bases and J dropped 2 bases, with 15 bases sitting between them. The CDR3 is 17 residues long. CDR3 loop: CASSLARTVLPTDTQYF. As DNA, the CDR3 is TGTGCCAGCAGCTTAGCGCGCACGGTCCTCCCCACAGATACGCAGTATTTT.

The chain is built from TRBV6-5 and TRBJ1-1; TRBD1 matches at 8 bases. The CDR3 contains 13 residues. Germline V gives CDR1 MNHEY, CDR2 SVGAGI. V lost 1 base and J lost 5; bases outside the gene matches: 0. The CDR3 coding sequence is TGTGCCAGCAGTTACTACAGGGGGACTGAAGCTTTCTTT. This codes for CASSYYRGTEAFF.

This clone has a handful of counts. The chain is built from TRBV7-9 and TRBJ2-1, with D perhaps TRBD1 (6 bases). V gave up 4 bases and J gave up 7 bases, with 20 bases separating them. The CDR3 is 16 amino acids. CDR1 is SEHNR, CDR2 FQNEAQ, per germline (reference sequence). CDR3 loop: CASSSWDTHPMNEQFF. CDR3 in DNA: TGTGCCAGCAGCTCCTGGGACACCCACCCTATGAATGAGCAGTTCTTC.